The clone carrying this T cell receptor (beta chain) was found a few times. The target antigen is unknown. Germline trimming cut 4 bases from V and 7 bases from J; bases unmatched to any gene: 10. Germline lookup yields CDR1 LGHNA and CDR2 YNFKEQ. This CDR3 region has 15 residues. The repertoire was sequenced with immunoSEQ multiplex PCR; TCRdb's copy has only in-frame clones and lacks some. The sample yields about 120,000 clones, 70% to 90% seen once. These data originate in a study of T cell responses to AZD1222 COVID-19 vaccine. The study, taken as a whole, reports: Targeting of unmutated variant regions was reportedly seen in nearly half of spike-specific TCRs. Two doses of AZD1222 preceded a rise in Spike-specific TCR breadth and depth.

This TCR derives from an adult in good health. This sample comprised peripheral blood, obtained on day 0 of AZD1222 vaccination. The V and J genes are TRBV4-2 and TRBJ2-7; 10 bases are shared with TRBD2. CDR3 DNA: TGTGCCAGCAGCCCCCTTCTAGCGGGAGCCGGAGAGCAGTACTTC. Amino acids: CASSPLLAGAGEQYF.